These T cell receptor beta chains were read from a single sample in a study of identical twins. A single record per CDR3 protein comes from TCRdb applying MiXCR to the 5' RACE reads. Of under 1 million distinct CDR3 sequences in the sample, 10% to 15% were seen once. The same specimen was also included in a second study, on yellow fever vaccine responses in identical twins.

Sequencing was carried out using PBMCs. These receptors originate from a woman aged 18 to 35 in good health. CDR3s include the opening cysteine and the closing phenylalanine or tryptophan. The D gene is left open where the match is weak. Size tells how often a clone was seen (once, few, many) or the class of an expanded clone, and some rows leave it out.

V	D	J	size	CDR3	DNA
TRBV6-1	NA	TRBJ1-1	many	CASSKPPLNTEAFF	TGTGCCAGCAGTAAACCACCCCTGAACACTGAAGCTTTCTTT
TRBV20-1	NA	TRBJ2-5	few	CSARSQWETQYF	TGCAGTGCTAGGAGTCAGTGGGAGACCCAGTACTTC
TRBV2	NA	TRBJ2-1	few	CATGTLNEQFF	TGTGCCACCGGGACTTTGAATGAGCAGTTCTTC
TRBV18	NA	TRBJ2-1	few	CASSPIEQRSSYNEQFF	TGTGCCAGCTCACCCATTGAACAGAGAAGCTCCTACAATGAGCAGTTCTTC
TRBV10-3	TRBD2	TRBJ2-3	few	CAISDPLTSLRADTQYF	TGTGCCATCAGTGACCCCCTGACTAGCCTTAGAGCAGATACGCAGTATTTT
TRBV24-1	TRBD1	TRBJ2-7	NA	CATSDSGTGPPYEQYF	TGTGCCACCAGTGACTCCGGGACAGGCCCACCCTACGAGCAGTACTTC
TRBV10-3	NA	TRBJ2-1	NA	CAISERPSSEQFF	TGTGCCATCAGTGAGAGGCCGTCTAGTGAGCAGTTCTTC
TRBV3-1	NA	TRBJ1-3	few	CASSTIGWTVSGNTIYF	TGTGCCAGCAGCACAATTGGGTGGACGGTCTCTGGAAACACCATATATTTT
TRBV20-1	NA	TRBJ1-2	NA	CSARSQVHSGGYTF	TGCAGTGCCAGAAGCCAGGTGCACTCTGGCGGCTACACCTTC
TRBV10-3	TRBD2	TRBJ2-5	many	CAISESPSGRQETQYF	TGTGCCATCAGTGAGTCTCCTAGCGGGAGGCAAGAGACCCAGTACTTC
TRBV5-4	TRBD2	TRBJ2-1	NA	CASSRTSGSGNIQFF	TGTGCCAGCAGCAGGACTAGCGGGAGTGGCAACATTCAGTTCTTC
TRBV4-2	NA	TRBJ1-1	many	CASSQDEVRGWGTEAFF	TGTGCCAGCAGCCAAGATGAAGTCCGGGGATGGGGCACTGAAGCTTTCTTT
TRBV29-1	TRBD2	TRBJ2-1	NA	CSVAGTSNEQFF	TGCAGCGTTGCCGGGACTAGCAATGAGCAGTTCTTC
TRBV28	NA	TRBJ2-7	few	CASRPQGGPYEQYF	TGTGCCAGCAGGCCCCAGGGGGGTCCCTACGAGCAGTACTTC
TRBV6-5	NA	TRBJ1-6	many	CASSYEGRNRNSPLHF	TGTGCCAGCAGTTACGAAGGTCGAAATAGGAATTCACCCCTCCACTTT
TRBV28	TRBD1	TRBJ2-2	NA	CASSLILAQGANTGELFF	TGTGCCAGCAGTTTAATCTTAGCCCAGGGGGCGAACACCGGGGAGCTGTTTTTT